This TCR beta chain originates from a study of blood T cells in healthy people across ages. The length of the CDR3 is 15 residues. The germline V gene has CDR1 SGHRS and CDR2 YFSETQ. V lost 0 bases, J lost 0 bases, and 9 bases lay in between. Study findings and constraints: A strong correlation between TCR beta diversity and naive T cell percentage was seen. Age showed a roughly linear inverse relationship with TCR beta diversity per million T cells. Those diversity estimates obtained from one million T cells were thought to be underestimates.

Regarding this clonotype: Its antigen remains unknown.

Through a sample-barcoded 5' primer and a J-beta primer mix, a second PCR was run for roughly 6 to 12 cycles. One entry per CDR3 protein, called by TCRdb with MiXCR from the 5' RACE reads. The table lists hundreds of thousands of distinct CDR3 sequences, over 45% of them singletons. Every participating donor contributed approximately 10 milliliters of peripheral blood through a draw. The V gene is TRBV5-1, the J gene TRBJ1-1; unclear D gene. This TCR came from a woman aged 60-75 years in good health. Source material: blood. The CDR3 sequence is CASSLAATLNTEAFF. CDR3 nucleotides: TGCGCCAGCAGCTTGGCAGCCACTTTGAACACTGAAGCTTTCTTT.